This TCR beta chain was profiled in a study of blood T cell repertoires in COVID-19. The overall study: COVID-19 samples from acute and convalescent phases originated in the United States, Italy and Spain. T cells, B-cell-depleted T cells, or PBMCs supplied cDNA or gDNA.

How the authors handled the data: Amplification of reference gene primers provided the estimated nucleated cell counts. Assay: immunoSEQ multiplex PCR; the TCRdb copy retains only in-frame clones and omits some. The D gene and trimming were derived from the DNA, and the V and J assignments and clone size from that table. The data contain fewer than 250,000 clones, more than 75% of them singletons. CDR1 SGHDN and CDR2 FVKESK come from the germline V gene. CDR3 size: 15 residues. Unmatched junction bases numbered 3, after V lost 3 bases and J lost 0 bases. V is TRBV14 and J is TRBJ2-3; 7 bases fit TRBD2. The sequencing input was peripheral blood. The clonotype originates from a human donor in a cohort sampled during active COVID-19. CDR3: CASSQGTKSTDTQYF. The CDR3 nucleotides read TGTGCCAGCAGCCAGGGGACTAAGAGCACAGATACGCAGTATTTT.